This entry concerns a single T cell receptor beta chain. Sequencing used immunoSEQ multiplex PCR; TCRdb keeps in-frame clones, though not all of them. The sample holds just under 20,000 clones, 81% seen once. The data stem from a study of T cells in tumors after PD-1 blockade. Across the study: Either cemiplimab 350 mg every 2 weeks or pembrolizumab 200 mg every 3 weeks was given.

Template: tumor biopsy or peripheral blood genomic DNA, roughly 616-6,500 ng per sample. Trimming cost V 4 bases and J 8 bases; bases outside gene matches: 18. Germline assignment: CDR1 KGHDR and CDR2 SFDVKD. The CDR3 is made up of 18 amino acids. The genes are TRBV24-1 and TRBJ2-1; 8 bases are shared with TRBD2. Here the sequenced sample was PBMCs, taken after anti-PD-1 therapy. The sequence came from a human donor with advanced basal cell or squamous cell carcinoma (not recorded which). CDR3 amino acids: CATSDPQPGLVPLHEQFF. CDR3 in DNA: TGTGCCACCAGTGACCCTCAACCGGGACTAGTCCCCCTCCATGAGCAGTTCTTC.